This paragraph covers one T cell receptor beta chain sequence. Only a few counts were recorded for this clonotype. What antigen it recognizes has not been identified. There are no base qualities to consult, and no much larger clone falls within one base. The data were obtained in a study of T cells in Graves' hyperthyroidism and ophthalmopathy (dated by TCRdb to about 2019). For the study in its entirety: Peripheral blood was collected at initial diagnosis, before any treatment. To identify TCR V-J signatures that set the groups apart, the researchers used a discovery cohort of 90 to 100 patients, made up of around 40 with Graves' ophthalmopathy and some 56 with stable Graves' hyperthyroidism. An independent validation cohort of some 18 hyperthyroidism patients and 17 patients who later progressed to ophthalmopathy tested prospective prediction of ophthalmopathy. For training and testing, the 100 or so patients in the discovery cohort were randomly divided in a 7:3 ratio. In six Graves' hyperthyroidism patients, the study also compared T-cell repertoires from thyroid tissue with T-cell repertoires from blood. Following sampling, methimazole starting at 30 mg daily was given to hyperthyroidism patients, and high-dose intravenous methylprednisolone was given to ophthalmopathy patients. The paper describes TCR Vbeta CDR3 sequencing of 135 peripheral blood samples, made up of about 41 ophthalmopathy patients, 70 to 75 hyperthyroidism patients and 17 progressor patients. Overall results and qualifications from the work: A model built on a 13 V-J signature distinguished ophthalmopathy from stable hyperthyroidism, reaching roughly 88% sensitivity and about 81% specificity in cross-validation and 80%/75% in testing. In validation, progression to ophthalmopathy was predicted by the model with 55% to 71% sensitivity and 72.22% specificity, a median of roughly 6.4 months before onset. No statistical method was used to set the sample size in advance, and investigators knew the group allocation. Most expanded thyroid clonotypes (frequency above 0.001) were also detected in blood, a finding suggesting that blood repertoires may reflect thyroid immune responses.

The TCR beta CDR3 regions were amplified from RNA transcripts. The first round of RT-PCR for the TCR CDR3 was performed with the HTBI primer set and the Qiagen OneStep RT-PCR kit. The libraries were constructed in a second round of multiplex PCR and then size-selected and purified. Sequencing of the libraries was done on an Illumina HiSeq2000 using paired-end 100 bp reads. As for the authors' bioinformatics: SOAPnuke was used to process the raw data, with reads discarded if the reads contained adapters or uncalled bases, had a mean Phred below 15, or lacked an exact constant-primer or identifier match. COPE v1.2.5 was used to merge the high-quality paired reads, and each unique nucleotide sequence was defined as a clonotype. Clonotypes were aligned to IMGT TRBV, TRBD and TRBJ reference segments using MiTCR v1.1. Analysis was restricted to V-J combinations with a frequency above 0.0001, which covered roughly 99% of repertoires. A TCS score was defined as the ratio between F50 (clonal expansion) and ExV (chaos), using BLOSUM62-based TCRdist between CDR3 peptides within each V-J. Welch's t-statistics and random forest reduced roughly 540 V-J features to under 15, which were used in a naive Bayes classifier (R e1071). TCRdb trimmed public reads at Q25 via fastp, called clones via MiXCR and kept in-frame beta chains. Rows with one shared CDR3 protein collapse into an entry with the most common genes and DNA. TCRdb's processing, not the authors', yielded these V and J calls. In this sample the table shows nearly 600,000 distinct CDR3 sequences, approximately 15% of which occur a single time. More than 6% of the sample rests with the top ten.

Ophthalmopathy patients had moderately to severely active disease, with a Clinical Activity Score of 3 or more, a NOSPECS grade of 4 or more, and a disease duration of less than 3 months. Exclusion was applied to patients with uncontrolled infections, other autoimmune diseases, pregnancy or lactation. Clinical symptoms, serum thyroxine and TRAb, thyroid ultrasound, and orbital computed tomography formed the basis for the diagnoses. PBMCs were isolated from around 10 ml of fresh peripheral blood by Ficoll-Paque density gradient centrifugation. Total RNA was extracted with Trizol reagent, and quality was checked on an Agilent 2100 Bioanalyzer. The sample was blood. The clonotype was recovered from a young woman with Graves' ophthalmopathy.

The sequenced DNA is TGTGCCAGCAGCCCCGGGGGCGGCCCCGGCTCCTACGAGCAGTACTTC. It translates as CASSPGGGPGSYEQYF. The chain is encoded by TRBV4-2 joined to TRBJ2-7, with the D call perhaps TRBD1 or TRBD2, each one matching 6 bases. The CDR3 goes from the cysteine to the phenylalanine over 16 residues. The DNA shown is the 48-base CDR3, in frame from base 1. The junction carries 16 bases between V and J, which are trimmed by 4 bases and 0 bases respectively. CDR1 and CDR2 are drawn from the germline V gene: LGHNA, YNFKEQ.